The next 21 T cell receptor beta chains were all read from a single sample in a study of blood T cell repertoires in COVID-19. The method was immunoSEQ multiplex PCR; TCRdb's version includes in-frame clones alone and lacks a portion of them. The profile shows some 150,000 clones, roughly 84% of them singletons. The sequenced sample consisted of peripheral blood. These receptors all come from a human donor in a cohort sampled during active COVID-19.

V and J are TRBV2 and TRBJ2-5; D might be TRBD1 (6 bases). Trimming stripped 7 bases from V and 1 base from J, with 13 bases between. Per germline, CDR1 SNHLY and CDR2 FYNNEI. There are 14 residues in the CDR3. CDR3 coding DNA: TGTGCCAGCACCGGGGCGACAGGCCAAGAGACCCAGTACTTC. This gives the protein CASTGATGQETQYF.

The table lists this clone with a count of one. The chain links TRBV19 to TRBJ1-2; the match to TRBD1 covers 9 bases. In germline, CDR1 is LNHDA, CDR2 SQIVND (reference sequence). The CDR3 consists of 15 residues. V gave up 6 bases and J gave up 3 bases; unmatched junction bases: 8. CDR3 coding DNA: TGTGCCAGTAGGACGGCACAGGGGGCTGACTATGGCTACACCTTC. This gives the protein CASRTAQGADYGYTF. Variable domain in full (rest from reference TRBV19 and TRBJ1-2): DGGITQSPKYLFRKEGQNVTLSCEQNLNHDAMYWYRQDPGQGLRLIYYSQIVNDFQKGDIAEGYSVSREKKESFPLTVTSAQKNPTAFYLCASRTAQGADYGYTFGSGTRLTVV.

The rearrangement uses TRBV7-2 and TRBJ2-1; 13 nucleotides agree with TRBD2. This CDR3 is 17 amino acids long. V lost 5 bases, J lost 1 base, and 5 bases stayed unmatched. Germline CDR1 and CDR2: SGHTA and FQGNSA. The CDR3 DNA sequence: TGTGCCAGCAGCACTCGACTAGCGGGAGGATCCTACAATGAGCAGTTCTTC. Amino acid sequence: CASSTRLAGGSYNEQFF.

The gene calls are TRBV19 and TRBJ2-7; 10 nucleotides line up with TRBD1. The length of the CDR3 is 15 residues. V gave up 8 bases and J gave up 5 bases; unmatched junction bases: 12. Germline CDR1 and CDR2: LNHDA and SQIVND (reference sequence). The chain's CDR3 is CASSSSGTGVHEQYF. CDR3 sequence (DNA): TGTGCCAGTTCCTCCTCCGGGACAGGGGTTCACGAGCAGTACTTC.

The chain employs TRBV6-5 and TRBJ1-2; 10 bases line up with TRBD1. In germline, CDR1 is MNHEY, CDR2 SVGAGI. V shed 6 bases and J 7 bases; nucleotides not matched to a gene: 11. The CDR3 is made up of 15 amino acids. The CDR3 reads CASSFSGTGVRGYTF. CDR3 coding DNA: TGTGCCAGCAGCTTCAGCGGGACAGGGGTCCGTGGCTACACCTTC.

The sample holds one count of this clone. The chain joins TRBV5-4 to TRBJ2-1, with 8 bases aligning to TRBD2. The germline V gene encodes CDR1 SGHNT and CDR2 YYREEE (reference sequence). This CDR3 has 17 residues. Unmatched junction bases numbered 13, after V lost 4 bases and J lost 4 bases. Here the CDR3 reads CASSRRAGGGHYNEQFF. DNA of the CDR3: TGTGCCAGCAGCCGGAGAGCGGGCGGGGGGCATTACAATGAGCAGTTCTTC.

This sequence joins TRBV7-9 and TRBJ1-6; the D gene is possibly TRBD1 (5 bases). The CDR3 is 14 amino acids. Germline assignment: CDR1 SEHNR and CDR2 FQNEAQ (reference sequence). V lost 5 bases, J lost 7 bases, and 12 bases lay in between. The CDR3 nucleotides are TGTGCCAGCAGCCACGGGACTGACAATTCACCCCTCCACTTT. Protein product: CASSHGTDNSPLHF.

CDR3 amino acids: CASSRDGSSYEQYF. The DNA of the CDR3 is TGTGCCAGCAGCCGGGACGGGAGCTCCTACGAGCAGTACTTC. The chain joins TRBV27 to TRBJ2-7; a possible D gene is TRBD2 (6 bases). The CDR3 is made up of 14 amino acids. V was clipped by 6 bases and J by 0 bases, with 12 bases between them. Germline V gene data show CDR1 as MNHEY and CDR2 as SMNVEV (reference sequence).

This clone has just a few counts. The chain carries TRBV18 and TRBJ2-2; D remains unclear. V was trimmed by 3 bases and J by 2 bases, leaving 16 bases between them. Germline V gives CDR1 KGHSH, CDR2 LQKENI. This CDR3 has 17 amino acids. The CDR3 loop is CASSPTSVTLNTGELFF. The CDR3 DNA follows: TGTGCCAGCTCACCGACATCGGTCACACTTAACACCGGGGAGCTGTTTTTT.

The V gene is TRBV27, the J gene TRBJ2-3, with 10 bases lining up with TRBD2. CDR3 size: 16 residues. Germline assignment: CDR1 MNHEY and CDR2 SMNVEV (reference sequence). The V and J ends lost 0 bases and 6 bases, in that order; junction bases with no gene match: 6. CDR3 in amino acids: CASSLSFGSGGDTQYF. DNA of the CDR3: TGTGCCAGCAGTTTATCGTTCGGTAGCGGGGGGGATACGCAGTATTTT.

This chain links TRBV6-5 with TRBJ2-5; possible D gene TRBD2, 5 bases. This CDR3 is built from 13 residues. The germline V and J ends were trimmed by 6 bases and 7 bases, with 15 bases remaining between them. The V gene's germline CDR1 is MNHEY and CDR2 SVGAGI. In nucleotides, the CDR3 is TGTGCCAGCAGCGAGGGTAATGTGGGGACCCAGTACTTC. Its protein product is CASSEGNVGTQYF.

The gene calls are TRBV18 and TRBJ1-1; possibly TRBD1 for D (5 bases). Germline CDR1 reads KGHSH; CDR2 reads LQKENI. Trimming removed 0 bases at V and 1 base at J, with 12 bases between. The CDR3 loop spans 16 amino acids. This chain's CDR3 is CASSPPIGVSNTEAFF. The CDR3 DNA reads TGTGCCAGCTCACCACCGATAGGGGTCTCGAACACTGAAGCTTTCTTT. Combining the CDR3 with reference TRBV18 and TRBJ1-1 gives the whole variable domain NAGVMQNPRHLVRRRGQEARLRCSPMKGHSHVYWYRQLPEEGLKFMVYLQKENIIDESGMPKERFSAEFPKEGPSILRIQQVVRGDSAAYFCASSPPIGVSNTEAFFGQGTRLTVV.

This rearrangement joins TRBV5-1 to TRBJ1-4; a possible D gene is TRBD1 (6 bases). This CDR3 has 16 residues. Germline V gene sequence: CDR1 SGHRS, CDR2 YFSETQ. The V end lost 0 bases, the J end lost 7 bases, and 16 bases lay between the germline ends. Here the CDR3 reads CASSLGSQGGSEKLFF. The CDR3, as DNA: TGCGCCAGCAGCTTGGGGTCACAGGGAGGGAGTGAAAAACTGTTTTTT.

The chain carries TRBV5-6 and TRBJ1-6; maybe TRBD1 (5 bases). Trimming removed 2 bases from V and 0 bases from J, with 15 bases in between. The CDR3 has 18 amino acids. The V gene's germline CDR1 is SGHDT and CDR2 YYEEEE. The DNA for the CDR3 is TGTGCCAGCAGCTTCACGGGACTCAGGAGCTCCTATAATTCACCCCTCCACTTT. Translated: CASSFTGLRSSYNSPLHF.

J is TRBJ2-6 and V is TRBV7-2, with TRBD2 matching over 8 bases. This CDR3 is 15 amino acids long. The V and J ends lost 5 bases and 4 bases, in that order; junction bases with no gene match: 4. Germline assignment: CDR1 SGHTA and CDR2 FQGNSA. CDR3 sequence reads: CASSRGGPGANVLTF. DNA of the CDR3: TGTGCCAGCAGCCGGGGGGGCCCCGGGGCCAACGTCCTGACTTTC.

The CDR3 spells CASSKDRATYNEQFF. The DNA of the CDR3 is TGTGCCAGCAGCAAGGACAGGGCTACCTACAATGAGCAGTTCTTC. The chain has TRBV5-4 and TRBJ2-1, with TRBD1 identical over 8 bases. The CDR3 length is 15 residues. CDR1 and CDR2 (germline): SGHNT, YYREEE (reference sequence). With V trimmed by 4 bases and J by 2 bases, 5 bases remained unmatched.

The chain joins TRBV19 to TRBJ2-2; a weak D match, TRBD2 (5 bases). Germline CDR1 is LNHDA and CDR2 is SQIVND (reference sequence). Trimming stripped 5 bases from V and 7 bases from J, with 11 bases between. This CDR3 has 13 amino acids. The CDR3 loop reads CASSASGIGELFF. CDR3 bases: TGTGCCAGTAGTGCCTCGGGAATCGGGGAGCTGTTTTTT.

CDR3: CATSVDRGAANEQYF. The CDR3 nucleotides read TGTGCCACCAGCGTGGACAGGGGGGCCGCTAACGAGCAGTACTTC. The chain is built from TRBV15 and TRBJ2-7, with TRBD1 identical over 10 bases. The CDR3 totals 15 residues. The ends lost 5 bases at V and 5 bases at J; junction bases unmatched: 9. The germline V gene encodes CDR1 LNHNV and CDR2 YYDKDF (reference sequence).

This clone was seen a single time. This chain connects TRBV28 to TRBJ2-3; TRBD1 matches 9 bases. V shed 3 bases, J shed 7 bases, and the junction held 11 bases outside the gene matches. There are 16 residues in the CDR3. Germline V gives CDR1 MDHEN, CDR2 SYDVKM. CDR3 sequence (DNA): TGTGCCAGCAGTTTTTGGGGACAGGGAGCATTGTATACGCAGTATTTT. It codes for CASSFWGQGALYTQYF.

This chain connects TRBV5-6 to TRBJ2-2; tentative D call: TRBD1 (6 bases). The V end was cut by 2 bases, the J end by 4 bases, with 9 bases between. CDR1 and CDR2 (germline): SGHDT, YYEEEE. There are 14 residues in the CDR3. The CDR3 sequence is CASSFRGRTGELFF. CDR3 bases: TGTGCCAGCAGCTTCAGGGGCCGCACCGGGGAGCTGTTTTTT.

This clone was recorded a few times. The V and J genes are TRBV27 and TRBJ1-2; 8 bases fit TRBD1. The J segment lost 3 bases and the V segment lost 3 bases, leaving 6 bases of the junction unmatched. There are 15 residues in the CDR3. Germline V gene sequence: CDR1 MNHEY, CDR2 SMNVEV (reference sequence). The CDR3 loop is CASSLGTGAYYGYTF. CDR3 DNA sequence: TGTGCCAGCAGTTTGGGGACAGGAGCCTACTATGGCTACACCTTC.